What follows are 13 T cell receptor beta chains derived from one specimen sequenced in a study of monozygotic twins with inflammatory bowel disease. TCRdb re-called the 5' RACE reads; one entry per CDR3 protein, DNA not given. The sample has approximately 380,000 distinct CDR3 sequences, and its top ten clones hold approximately 2.4%. Sequencing was carried out using blood. These receptors were taken from a human donor with ulcerative colitis or Crohn's disease, or a healthy co-twin of an affected twin (not recorded which).

The genes are TRBV19 and TRBJ2-1; TCRdb lists TRBD1, though no DNA is available to test this call. Germline V gives CDR1 LNHDA, CDR2 SQIVND (reference sequence). This CDR3 comprises 17 residues. CDR3 loop: CASSIGWAGSTYNEQFF.

J is TRBJ1-5 and V is TRBV4-2. This CDR3 is built from 13 residues. The V gene's germline CDR1 is LGHNA and CDR2 YNFKEQ. The CDR3 spells CASSHQINQPQHF.

The chain is built from TRBV20-1 and TRBJ2-7; the TRBD1 assignment by TCRdb is unverifiable without DNA. The germline V gene has CDR1 DFQATT and CDR2 SNEGSKA (reference sequence). The CDR3 totals 14 residues. The CDR3 loop is CSAQDRATSYEQYF.

This chain connects TRBV12-3 or TRBV12-4 to TRBJ1-5; the D call from TCRdb, TRBD1, cannot be confirmed without DNA. This CDR3 is 16 amino acids long. The CDR3: CASSLGGGRSNQPQHF.

The genes are TRBV19 and TRBJ2-3; without DNA, the TCRdb call of TRBD1 cannot be checked. In germline, CDR1 is LNHDA, CDR2 SQIVND (reference sequence). The CDR3 extends over 13 amino acids. The CDR3 spells CASRRDEADTQYF.

CDR3 loop: CASSFRPGQGMTGNTIYF. The chain is built from TRBV11-2 and TRBJ1-3; TCRdb's assignment of TRBD1 cannot be checked, as there is no DNA. The CDR3 runs to 18 residues. The germline V gene has CDR1 SGHAT and CDR2 FQNNGV.

The rearrangement uses TRBV5-1 and TRBJ2-7; TCRdb indicates TRBD1, and absent DNA this call remains unverified. CDR3 length: 14 residues. Germline CDR1 is SGHRS and CDR2 is YFSETQ. The CDR3: CASSLASGGGEQYF.

The chain couples TRBV20-1 to TRBJ1-1; TCRdb picks TRBD1, but there is no DNA to check that call. The CDR3 spans 12 residues. Germline CDR1 DFQATT, CDR2 SNEGSKA (reference sequence). Here the CDR3 reads CSARKGQGEAFF.

The chain uses TRBV11-3 and TRBJ2-3; TCRdb's D call of TRBD1 is untestable without DNA. The CDR3 sequence is 14 residues long. The germline V gene has CDR1 SGHNT and CDR2 YENEEA. CDR3 loop: CASSPGGAKDTQYF.

This chain links TRBV11-2 with TRBJ2-2; there is no DNA to check the TCRdb D call of TRBD1. Germline CDR1 and CDR2: SGHAT and FQNNGV. The CDR3 totals 15 residues. The CDR3 here is CASSRIRGFTGELFF. The full variable domain, in which reference TRBV11-2 and TRBJ2-2 provide the parts outside the CDR3, is EAGVAQSPRYKIIEKRQSVAFWCNPISGHATLYWYQQILGQGPKLLIQFQNNGVVDDSQLPKDRFSAERLKGVDSTLKIQPAKLEDSAVYLCASSRIRGFTGELFFGEGSRLTVL.

The rearrangement links TRBV25-1 to TRBJ2-1; the D call of TRBD2 rests on TCRdb alone, since no DNA is present to check it. The CDR3 has 16 residues. Looked up from germline, CDR1 is MGHDK and CDR2 is SYGVNS. The CDR3 here is CASSKALVKGANEQFF. Full variable domain (rest looked up from reference TRBV25-1 and TRBJ2-1): EADIYQTPRYLVIGTGKKITLECSQTMGHDKMYWYQQDPGMELHLIHYSYGVNSTEKGDLSSESTVSRIRTEHFPLTLESARPSHTSQYLCASSKALVKGANEQFFGPGTRLTVL.

The genes are TRBV7-9 and TRBJ1-1; absent DNA, TCRdb's TRBD1 call cannot be checked. Germline assignment: CDR1 SEHNR and CDR2 FQNEAQ (reference sequence). This CDR3 comprises 15 residues. The CDR3 protein is CASSTTGQGVTEAFF.

The chain combines TRBV20-1 with TRBJ2-3; checking the TCRdb D call of TRBD1 is not possible without DNA. The CDR3 has 12 residues. CDR1 and CDR2 from the germline V gene are DFQATT and SNEGSKA (reference sequence). CDR3 protein: CSGDRVADTQYF.